The 26 T cell receptor beta chains below come from one sample, sequenced in a study of cytomegalovirus exposure and HLA in healthy donors (dated by TCRdb to 2016 to 2017). The method was the immunoSEQ multiplex PCR assay. For the multiplex PCR, a mixture combining 60 forward primers for TCR Vbeta segments and 13 reverse primers for TCR Jbeta segments was used. Drawn from immuneACCESS, this table holds only the in-frame rearrangements with V and J called that TCRdb kept. Clones are partly lost; checked studies trace under half to an unresolved V gene and leave the rest unexplained. The sample table shows approximately 100,000 clones, and over 70% are seen once. The biggest ten clones account for about 0.8% of the sample. Sequenced input: PBMCs. Receptor source: a boy younger than 18 in good health and CMV-seronegative.

J is TRBJ1-5 and V is TRBV9; tentatively, D is TRBD1 (5 bases). Trimming took off 1 base at V and 7 bases at J, with 12 bases between the two ends. Germline assignment: CDR1 SGDLS and CDR2 YYNGEE. CDR3 length: 14 amino acids. CDR3 sequence: CASSVYGGEQPQHF. CDR3 bases: TGTGCCAGCAGCGTATATGGGGGGGAACAGCCCCAGCATTTT.

This chain links TRBV5-1 with TRBJ2-4; 9 nucleotides align to TRBD2. J was trimmed by 0 bases and V by 0 bases; bases with no gene match: 4. The germline gives CDR1 SGHRS, CDR2 YFSETQ. This CDR3 is built from 17 residues. CDR3 residues: CASSLAERGEAKNIQYF. For the CDR3, the DNA is TGCGCCAGCAGCTTGGCGGAGCGGGGGGAAGCCAAAAACATTCAGTACTTC.

The chain carries TRBV6-5 and TRBJ2-1, with 8 bases that match TRBD2. Germline CDR1 and CDR2: MNHEY and SVGAGI. The CDR3 length is 15 residues. The V and J ends lost 6 bases and 7 bases, in that order; junction bases with no gene match: 11. The chain's CDR3 is CASRPAGVNGNEQFF. The CDR3 bases are TGTGCCAGCAGGCCAGCGGGGGTTAATGGGAATGAGCAGTTCTTC.

This clone came up a few times. The rearrangement uses TRBV5-5 and TRBJ2-7; 7 bases map to TRBD1. J lost 3 bases, V lost 4 bases, and 10 bases had no gene match. Germline assignment: CDR1 SGHKS and CDR2 YYEKEE (reference sequence). This CDR3 comprises 15 residues. This CDR3 reads CASSPSPQGIYEQYF. For the CDR3, the DNA is TGTGCCAGCAGCCCCTCCCCACAGGGGATCTACGAGCAGTACTTC.

The V and J genes are TRBV5-4 and TRBJ2-7, with D possibly matching TRBD2 (6 bases). CDR3 length: 15 amino acids. The V and J ends lost 4 bases and 0 bases respectively, with 14 bases between them. Germline V lookup: CDR1 SGHNT, CDR2 YYREEE (reference sequence). The CDR3 region is CASSPGGWSSYEQYF. The CDR3 nucleotides are TGTGCCAGCAGCCCCGGAGGGTGGAGCTCCTACGAGCAGTACTTC. Together with reference TRBV5-4 and TRBJ2-7, the CDR3 gives the full variable domain: ETGVTQSPTHLIKTRGQQVTLRCSSQSGHNTVSWYQQALGQGPQFIFQYYREEENGRGNFPPRFSGLQFPNYSSELNVNALELDDSALYLCASSPGGWSSYEQYFGPGTRLTVT.

The CDR3 DNA is TGTGCCAGCAGCTCACATATGAACACTGAAGCTTTCTTT. Amino acids: CASSSHMNTEAFF. The chain couples TRBV11-2 to TRBJ1-1; D ambiguous. The V end lost 4 bases, the J end lost 0 bases, and 6 bases lay between the germline ends. Germline assignment: CDR1 SGHAT and CDR2 FQNNGV. The CDR3 length is 13 residues.

This clone has just a few counts. The V call is TRBV30, the J call TRBJ2-5; no clear D gene. Germline CDR1 and CDR2: GTSNPN and SVGIG (reference sequence). This CDR3 region has 15 residues. The V end lost 0 bases, the J end lost 3 bases, and 14 bases lay between the germline ends. The DNA for the CDR3 is TGTGCCTGGAGTGTTATTGAGACTCGGGAAGAGACCCAGTACTTC. Translated, it gives CAWSVIETREETQYF.

V gene TRBV4-3 combines with J gene TRBJ2-3, with 9 bases matching TRBD2. J was trimmed by 10 bases and V by 4 bases; bases with no gene match: 21. Germline V gene lookup returns CDR1 LGHNA and CDR2 YSLEER. The CDR3 has 18 amino acids. CDR3 in DNA: TGCGCCAGCAGCCTCTCGATGGGGGTCGCGGGGGGGCCGATGGCGCAGTATTTT. Protein sequence: CASSLSMGVAGGPMAQYF.

J is TRBJ2-2 and V is TRBV6-5, with 9 bases lining up with TRBD1. The CDR3 sequence is 15 residues long. Germline V lookup: CDR1 MNHEY, CDR2 SVGAGI. After removal of 5 bases from V and 5 bases from J, the junction contained 6 bases not matched to a gene. CDR3: CASSTGQGNTGELFF. The CDR3 DNA reads as TGTGCCAGCAGTACAGGACAGGGGAATACCGGGGAGCTGTTTTTT.

The table lists this clone with a few counts. The chain employs TRBV28 and TRBJ1-1; 7 nucleotides line up with TRBD1. The V gene end was trimmed by 7 bases and the J gene end by 7 bases; junction bases not matched to a gene: 6. There are 12 residues in the CDR3. The germline CDR1 and CDR2 sequences are MDHEN and SYDVKM. CDR3 loop: CASTTGALEAFF. The CDR3 DNA reads TGTGCCAGCACCACAGGGGCTCTTGAAGCTTTCTTT.

The J gene is TRBJ1-4, the V gene TRBV11-2; D ambiguous. Trimming left V 4 bases short and J 8 bases short, with 14 bases between. Germline CDR1 is SGHAT and CDR2 is FQNNGV. The CDR3 contains 14 residues. CDR3 sequence reads: CASSSSWGDEKLFF. The CDR3 DNA reads as TGTGCCAGCAGCTCATCTTGGGGAGACGAAAAACTGTTTTTT.

The V call is TRBV15, the J call TRBJ1-6; maybe TRBD1 (5 bases). There are 13 residues in the CDR3. V was cut by 2 bases and J by 10 bases, with 9 bases left in between. The V gene's germline CDR1 is LNHNV and CDR2 YYDKDF (reference sequence). The CDR3 reads CATSRPTGSPLHF. In DNA, the CDR3 is TGTGCCACCAGCAGACCCACAGGATCACCCCTCCACTTT.

A few counts support this clone. V gene TRBV7-9 combines with J gene TRBJ1-1; D is undetermined. The V gene's germline CDR1 is SEHNR and CDR2 FQNEAQ (reference sequence). The ends were cut back, 5 bases at V and 4 bases at J, with 17 bases in the middle. The CDR3 is 15 residues long. The CDR3 loop reads CASSPKGLGSTEAFF. The CDR3 bases are TGTGCCAGCAGCCCTAAAGGCCTCGGGAGCACTGAAGCTTTCTTT. The complete variable domain, with remaining parts taken from reference TRBV7-9 and TRBJ1-1, reads DTGVSQNPRHKITKRGQNVTFRCDPISEHNRLYWYRQTLGQGPEFLTYFQNEAQLEKSRLLSDRFSAERPKGSFSTLEIQRTEQGDSAMYLCASSPKGLGSTEAFFGQGTRLTVV.

The table lists this clone with a few counts. The chain links TRBV30 to TRBJ2-3; the D gene is possibly TRBD2 (6 bases). Germline V gene lookup returns CDR1 GTSNPN and CDR2 SVGIG (reference sequence). With 3 bases removed from V and 6 bases from J, the gap between germline ends came to 13 bases. This CDR3 is built from 13 residues. The CDR3 sequence is CAWSTGLLDTQYF. Here the CDR3 DNA reads TGTGCCTGGAGCACGGGACTCCTTGATACGCAGTATTTT.

The rearrangement uses TRBV2 and TRBJ2-1; TRBD2 matches 9 bases. Per the germline V gene, CDR1 is SNHLY and CDR2 is FYNNEI. V was clipped by 1 base and J by 7 bases; unmatched bases: 5. The CDR3 spans 15 residues. CDR3 nucleotide sequence: TGTGCCAGCAGTGAAGGGGTAGCGGGAGTGAATGAGCAGTTCTTC. The encoded protein is CASSEGVAGVNEQFF.

J is TRBJ1-2 and V is TRBV6-1; D is possibly TRBD1 (6 bases). Looked up from germline, CDR1 is MNHNS and CDR2 is SASEGT. The CDR3 is made up of 15 amino acids. V shed 10 bases and J shed 5 bases, with 23 bases lying between them. The CDR3 nucleotides are TGTGCCACCTATCCTCGGGGGGCCCAAGAATATGGCTACACCTTC. It translates to CATYPRGAQEYGYTF.

This clone was seen more than once but under ten times. The chain links TRBV27 to TRBJ1-4, with D possibly being TRBD1 (6 bases). Trimming took off 6 bases at V and 3 bases at J, with 14 bases between the two ends. Germline V gene lookup returns CDR1 MNHEY and CDR2 SMNVEV (reference sequence). This CDR3 is 15 amino acids long. CDR3 sequence (DNA): TGTGCCAGCAGGTCGACAGGTTATCCTAATGAAAAACTGTTTTTT. Translating it yields CASRSTGYPNEKLFF.

The chain combines TRBV7-3 with TRBJ1-1; D remains unclear. The CDR3 loop spans 13 amino acids. The germline V gene has CDR1 SGHTA and CDR2 FQGTGA. Between the trimmed V and J ends, which lost 4 bases and 4 bases, there was a span of 10 bases. DNA for the CDR3: TGTGCCAGCAGCTGGAGCAAAAGCACTGAAGCTTTCTTT. Its translation: CASSWSKSTEAFF.

In this sample, this clone turned up a few times. The rearrangement links TRBV29-1 to TRBJ2-3, with no clear D. V lost 3 bases and J lost 3, with 10 bases in between. This CDR3 has 13 residues. The germline gives CDR1 SQVTM, CDR2 ANQGSEA. This CDR3 reads CSVDRFGTDTQYF. CDR3 DNA sequence: TGCAGCGTTGACAGGTTTGGGACAGATACGCAGTATTTT.

V gene TRBV6-5 combines with J gene TRBJ2-7; 11 bases are shared with TRBD1. The length of the CDR3 is 16 residues. Germline CDR1 and CDR2: MNHEY and SVGAGI. After removal of 0 bases from V and 2 bases from J, the junction contained 3 bases not matched to a gene. CDR3 residues: CASSYSGTGGPYEQYF. The CDR3 region has the DNA TGTGCCAGCAGTTACTCGGGGACAGGGGGTCCCTACGAGCAGTACTTC.

This rearrangement joins TRBV21-1 to TRBJ2-5; TRBD2 is the table's D call and was not checked against the DNA. TRBV21-1 constitutes a pseudogene. The CDR3 length is 16 residues. CDR3 in DNA: TGTGCCAGCAGCAAAGCGAACGGCGGGAGAAAGGAGACCCAGTACTTC. This sequence encodes CASSKANGGRKETQYF.

The V gene is TRBV4-3, the J gene TRBJ1-5; TRBD1 agrees at 8 bases. The CDR3 loop spans 14 amino acids. The V gene's germline CDR1 is LGHNA and CDR2 YSLEER. V shed 3 bases and J 5 bases; nucleotides not matched to a gene: 3. The CDR3 DNA reads TGCGCCAGCAGCCAGGGGACAGGTTATCAGCCCCAGCATTTT. Translating it yields CASSQGTGYQPQHF.

This clone was observed a few times. V is TRBV5-4 and J is TRBJ2-6, with 7 positions matching TRBD1. V was pared by 4 bases and J by 0 bases, with 4 bases of the junction left unmatched. The CDR3 contains 16 residues. CDR1 and CDR2 (germline): SGHNT, YYREEE (reference sequence). CDR3 residues: CASSRDSNSGANVLTF. DNA of the CDR3: TGTGCCAGCAGCCGGGACAGCAACTCTGGGGCCAACGTCCTGACTTTC.

This chain links TRBV11-1 with TRBJ2-7, with a possible D match to TRBD1 (6 bases). V gave up 1 base and J gave up 2 bases, with 12 bases separating them. Germline loops: CDR1 SGHAT, CDR2 FQDESV (reference sequence). This CDR3 region has 15 residues. The CDR3 sequence is CASSLGRTATYEQYF. CDR3 DNA: TGTGCCAGCAGCTTAGGCCGGACAGCGACCTACGAGCAGTACTTC.

The chain links TRBV5-4 to TRBJ2-2, with a weak D call TRBD1 (5 bases). The CDR3 is 16 amino acids. Germline-derived CDR1 and CDR2 are SGHNT and YYREEE (reference sequence). The ends were cut back, 0 bases at V and 1 base at J, with 10 bases in the middle. The CDR3 DNA is TGTGCCAGCAGCTTGGCGGCAGGACAGAACACCGGGGAGCTGTTTTTT. This sequence encodes CASSLAAGQNTGELFF.

The gene calls are TRBV28 and TRBJ2-7; maybe TRBD1 (6 bases). Germline V gene data show CDR1 as MDHEN and CDR2 as SYDVKM. CDR3 length equals 14 residues. V was clipped by 8 bases and J by 1 base, with 15 bases between them. The CDR3, as DNA: TGTGCCAGCCGAGCAGGGACATTATCCTACGAGCAGTACTTC. Residues: CASRAGTLSYEQYF.